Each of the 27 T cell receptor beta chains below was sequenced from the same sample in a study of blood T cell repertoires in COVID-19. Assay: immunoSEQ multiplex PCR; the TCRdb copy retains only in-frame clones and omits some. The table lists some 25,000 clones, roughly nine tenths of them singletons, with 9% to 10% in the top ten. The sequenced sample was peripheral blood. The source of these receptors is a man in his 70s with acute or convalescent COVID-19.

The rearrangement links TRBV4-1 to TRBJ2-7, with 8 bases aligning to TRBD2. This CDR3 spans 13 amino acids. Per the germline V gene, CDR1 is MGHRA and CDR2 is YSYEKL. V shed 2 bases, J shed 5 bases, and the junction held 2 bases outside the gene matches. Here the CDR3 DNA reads TGCGCCAGCAGCCAATTTAGCGGGGACGAGCAGTACTTC. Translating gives CASSQFSGDEQYF.

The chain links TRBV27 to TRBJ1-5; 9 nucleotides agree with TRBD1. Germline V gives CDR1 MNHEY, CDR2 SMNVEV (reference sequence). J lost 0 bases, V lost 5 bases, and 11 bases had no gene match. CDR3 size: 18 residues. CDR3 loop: CASSRRTGALYSNQPQHF. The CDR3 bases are TGTGCCAGCAGTCGTCGGACAGGGGCCCTCTATAGCAATCAGCCCCAGCATTTT.

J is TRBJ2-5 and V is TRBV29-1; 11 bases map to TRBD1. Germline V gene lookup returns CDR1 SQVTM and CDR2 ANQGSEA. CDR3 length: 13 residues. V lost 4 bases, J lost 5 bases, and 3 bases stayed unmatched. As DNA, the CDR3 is TGCAGCGTTGGGACAGGGGGCATTGAGACCCAGTACTTC. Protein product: CSVGTGGIETQYF.

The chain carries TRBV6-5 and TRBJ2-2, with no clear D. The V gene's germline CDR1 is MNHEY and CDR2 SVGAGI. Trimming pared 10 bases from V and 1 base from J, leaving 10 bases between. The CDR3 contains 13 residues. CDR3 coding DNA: TGTGCCACAACTAATCTGAACACCGGGGAGCTGTTTTTT. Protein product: CATTNLNTGELFF.

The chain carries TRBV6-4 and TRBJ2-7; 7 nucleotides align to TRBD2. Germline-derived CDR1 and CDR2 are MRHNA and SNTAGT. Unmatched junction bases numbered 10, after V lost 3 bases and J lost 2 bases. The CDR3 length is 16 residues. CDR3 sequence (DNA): TGTGCCAGCAGTGAGTTCGGGGAGGGTTCCGCCTACGAGCAGTACTTC. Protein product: CASSEFGEGSAYEQYF.

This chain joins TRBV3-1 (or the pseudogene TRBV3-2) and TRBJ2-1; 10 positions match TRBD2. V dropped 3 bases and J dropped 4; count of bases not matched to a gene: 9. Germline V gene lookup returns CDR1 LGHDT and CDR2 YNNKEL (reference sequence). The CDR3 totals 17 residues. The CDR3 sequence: CASSHLQLAGQYNEQFF. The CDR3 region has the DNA TGTGCCAGCAGCCACCTACAACTAGCGGGACAGTACAATGAGCAGTTCTTC.

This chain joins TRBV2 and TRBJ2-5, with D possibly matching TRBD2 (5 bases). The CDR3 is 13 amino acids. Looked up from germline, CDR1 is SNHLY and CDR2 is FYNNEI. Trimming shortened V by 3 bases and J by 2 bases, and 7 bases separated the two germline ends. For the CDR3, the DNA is TGTGCCAGCAGTGATTCGGGGCAAGAGACCCAGTACTTC. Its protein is CASSDSGQETQYF.

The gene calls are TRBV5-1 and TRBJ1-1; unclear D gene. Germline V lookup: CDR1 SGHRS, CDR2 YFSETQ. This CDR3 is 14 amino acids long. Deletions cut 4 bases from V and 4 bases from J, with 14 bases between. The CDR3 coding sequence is TGCGCCAGCAGCCTCCTACCAGAGGGCACTGAAGCTTTCTTT. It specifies CASSLLPEGTEAFF.

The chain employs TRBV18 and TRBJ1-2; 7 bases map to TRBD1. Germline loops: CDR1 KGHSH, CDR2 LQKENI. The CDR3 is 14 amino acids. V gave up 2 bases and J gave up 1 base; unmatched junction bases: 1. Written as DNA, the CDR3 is TGTGCCAGCTCACCAGGGACAGATAACTATGGCTACACCTTC. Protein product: CASSPGTDNYGYTF.

This CDR3 is CASSLYMTRTYNEQFF. Here the CDR3 DNA reads TGTGCCAGCAGCTTGTACATGACTAGAACCTACAATGAGCAGTTCTTC. V and J are TRBV5-6 and TRBJ2-1; a weak D match, TRBD2 (6 bases). This CDR3 spans 16 amino acids. Germline V CDR1 and CDR2: SGHDT, YYEEEE. With 1 base removed from V and 2 bases from J, the gap between germline ends came to 13 bases.

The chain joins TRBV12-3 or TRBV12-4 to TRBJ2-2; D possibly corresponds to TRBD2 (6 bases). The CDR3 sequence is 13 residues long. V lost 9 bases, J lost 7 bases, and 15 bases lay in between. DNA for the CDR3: TGTGCCAGTAAGGGCGGGGTGGTCGGGGAGCTGTTTTTT. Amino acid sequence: CASKGGVVGELFF.

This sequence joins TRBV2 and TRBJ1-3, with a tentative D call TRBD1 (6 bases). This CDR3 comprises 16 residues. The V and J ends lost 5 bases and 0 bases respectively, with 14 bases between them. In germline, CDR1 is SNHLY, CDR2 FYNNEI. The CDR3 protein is CASSLDRAHSGNTIYF. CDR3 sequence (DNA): TGTGCCAGCAGTCTGGACAGAGCACACTCTGGAAACACCATATATTTT.

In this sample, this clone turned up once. As DNA, the CDR3 is TGCGCCAGCAGCCAAGAACAGTCCCTCGGGCCCCAGCATTTT. Residues: CASSQEQSLGPQHF. The chain combines TRBV4-1 with TRBJ1-5; D gene unclear. The CDR3 spans 14 residues. Germline CDR1 is MGHRA and CDR2 is YSYEKL. V was trimmed by 0 bases and J by 9 bases, leaving 12 bases between them.

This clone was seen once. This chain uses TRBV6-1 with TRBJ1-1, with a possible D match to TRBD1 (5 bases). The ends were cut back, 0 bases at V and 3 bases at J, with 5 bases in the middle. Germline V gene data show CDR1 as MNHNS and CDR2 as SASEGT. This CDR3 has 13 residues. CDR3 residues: CASSEARDTEAFF. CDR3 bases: TGTGCCAGCAGTGAAGCCAGGGACACTGAAGCTTTCTTT.

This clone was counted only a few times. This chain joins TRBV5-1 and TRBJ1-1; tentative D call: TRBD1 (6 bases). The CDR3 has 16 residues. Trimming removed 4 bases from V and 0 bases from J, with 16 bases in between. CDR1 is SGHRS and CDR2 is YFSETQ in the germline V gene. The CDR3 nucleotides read TGCGCCAGCAGCCGGTCGACAGGAAACATGAACACTGAAGCTTTCTTT. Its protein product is CASSRSTGNMNTEAFF.

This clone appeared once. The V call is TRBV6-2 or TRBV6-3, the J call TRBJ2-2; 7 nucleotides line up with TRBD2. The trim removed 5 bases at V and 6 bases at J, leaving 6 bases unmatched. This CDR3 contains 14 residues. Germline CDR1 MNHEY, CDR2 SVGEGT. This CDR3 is CASSRTRGSGELFF. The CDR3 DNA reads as TGTGCCAGCAGTCGGACTAGAGGTTCCGGGGAGCTGTTTTTT.

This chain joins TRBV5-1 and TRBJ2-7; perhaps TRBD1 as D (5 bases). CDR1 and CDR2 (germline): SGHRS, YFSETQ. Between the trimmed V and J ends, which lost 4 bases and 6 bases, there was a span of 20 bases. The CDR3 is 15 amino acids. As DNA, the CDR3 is TGCGCCAGCAGCCCCCAGACAGTGGCAAGTTCCGAGCAGTACTTC. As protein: CASSPQTVASSEQYF.

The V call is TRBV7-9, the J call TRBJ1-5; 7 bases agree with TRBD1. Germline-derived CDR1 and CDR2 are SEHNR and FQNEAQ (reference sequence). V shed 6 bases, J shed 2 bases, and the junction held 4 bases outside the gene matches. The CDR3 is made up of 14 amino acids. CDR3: CASSHDRGNQPQHF. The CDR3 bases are TGTGCCAGCAGTCACGACAGGGGCAATCAGCCCCAGCATTTT.

The CDR3 spells CATSINNQPQHF. The CDR3 region has the DNA TGTGCCACCAGTATTAACAATCAGCCCCAGCATTTT. The rearrangement joins TRBV24-1 to TRBJ1-5; unclear D gene. The CDR3 has 12 residues. The V end was cut by 6 bases, the J end by 3 bases, with 5 bases between. The V gene's germline CDR1 is KGHDR and CDR2 SFDVKD.

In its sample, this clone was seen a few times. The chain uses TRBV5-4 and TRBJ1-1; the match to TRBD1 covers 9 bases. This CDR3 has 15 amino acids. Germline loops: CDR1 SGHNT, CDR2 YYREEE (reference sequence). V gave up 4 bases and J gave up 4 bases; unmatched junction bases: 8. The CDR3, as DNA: TGTGCCAGCAGCATCGGGACAGGGAGGGGCACTGAAGCTTTCTTT. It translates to CASSIGTGRGTEAFF.

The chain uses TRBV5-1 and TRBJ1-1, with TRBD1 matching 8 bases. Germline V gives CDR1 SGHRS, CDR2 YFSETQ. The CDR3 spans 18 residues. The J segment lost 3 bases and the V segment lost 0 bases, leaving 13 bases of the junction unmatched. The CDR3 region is CASSLAAGGIREDTEAFF. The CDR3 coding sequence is TGCGCCAGCAGCTTGGCCGCAGGGGGCATCAGGGAGGACACTGAAGCTTTCTTT.

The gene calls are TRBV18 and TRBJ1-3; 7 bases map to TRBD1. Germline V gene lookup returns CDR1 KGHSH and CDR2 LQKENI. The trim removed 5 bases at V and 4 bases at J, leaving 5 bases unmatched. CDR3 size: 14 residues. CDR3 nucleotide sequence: TGTGCCAGCTCATCAGGGACAGACGGAAACACCATATATTTT. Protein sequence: CASSSGTDGNTIYF.

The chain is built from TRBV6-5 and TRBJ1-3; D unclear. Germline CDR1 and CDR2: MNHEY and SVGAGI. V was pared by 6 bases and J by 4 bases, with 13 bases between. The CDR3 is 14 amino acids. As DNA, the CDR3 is TGTGCCAGCAGACGCGGCCTTGAGGGAAACACCATATATTTT. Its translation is CASRRGLEGNTIYF.

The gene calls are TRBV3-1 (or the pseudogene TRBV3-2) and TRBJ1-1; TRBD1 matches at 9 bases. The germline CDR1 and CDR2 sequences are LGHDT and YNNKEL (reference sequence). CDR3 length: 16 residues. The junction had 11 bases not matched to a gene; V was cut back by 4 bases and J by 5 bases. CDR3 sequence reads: CASSPGTGFGRTEAFF. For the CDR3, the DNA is TGTGCCAGCAGCCCCGGGACAGGGTTTGGGAGAACTGAAGCTTTCTTT.

The CDR3: CASSPGTGPRSPLHF. As DNA, the CDR3 is TGCGCCAGCAGCCCTGGGACAGGTCCCAGATCACCCCTCCACTTT. The V and J genes are TRBV5-1 and TRBJ1-6, with 8 bases aligning to TRBD1. The CDR3 consists of 15 residues. Germline CDR1 and CDR2: SGHRS and YFSETQ. V was clipped by 4 bases and J by 10 bases; unmatched bases: 10.

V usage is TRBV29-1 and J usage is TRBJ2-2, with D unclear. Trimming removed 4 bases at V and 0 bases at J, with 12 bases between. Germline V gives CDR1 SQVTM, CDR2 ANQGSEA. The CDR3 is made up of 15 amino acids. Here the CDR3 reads CSVVESVANTGELFF. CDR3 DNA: TGCAGCGTTGTCGAGTCGGTCGCGAACACCGGGGAGCTGTTTTTT.

The CDR3 bases are TGTGCCAGCAGCCACCACATCTCTGGAAACACCATATATTTT. It codes for CASSHHISGNTIYF. The rearrangement uses TRBV3-1 (or the pseudogene TRBV3-2) and TRBJ1-3, with D hard to call. V gave up 3 bases and J gave up 0 bases, with 6 bases separating them. In germline, CDR1 is LGHDT, CDR2 YNNKEL (reference sequence). The CDR3 is 14 amino acids.